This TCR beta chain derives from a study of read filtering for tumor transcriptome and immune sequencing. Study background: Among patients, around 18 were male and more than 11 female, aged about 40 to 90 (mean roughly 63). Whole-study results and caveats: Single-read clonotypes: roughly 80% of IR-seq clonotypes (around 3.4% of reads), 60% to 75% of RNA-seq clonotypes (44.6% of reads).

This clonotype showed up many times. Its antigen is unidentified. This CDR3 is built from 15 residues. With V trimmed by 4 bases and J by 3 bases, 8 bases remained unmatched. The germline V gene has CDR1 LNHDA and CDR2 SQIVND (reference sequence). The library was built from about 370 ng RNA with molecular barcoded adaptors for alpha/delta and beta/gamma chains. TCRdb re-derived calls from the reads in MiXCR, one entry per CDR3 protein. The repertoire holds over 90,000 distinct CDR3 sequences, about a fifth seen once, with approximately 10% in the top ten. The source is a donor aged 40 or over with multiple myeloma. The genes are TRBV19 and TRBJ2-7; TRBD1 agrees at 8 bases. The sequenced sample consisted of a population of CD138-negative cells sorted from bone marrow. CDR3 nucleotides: TGTGCCAGTAGTACGCAGGGGGCCGAGGACTACGAGCAGTACTTC. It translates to CASSTQGAEDYEQYF.